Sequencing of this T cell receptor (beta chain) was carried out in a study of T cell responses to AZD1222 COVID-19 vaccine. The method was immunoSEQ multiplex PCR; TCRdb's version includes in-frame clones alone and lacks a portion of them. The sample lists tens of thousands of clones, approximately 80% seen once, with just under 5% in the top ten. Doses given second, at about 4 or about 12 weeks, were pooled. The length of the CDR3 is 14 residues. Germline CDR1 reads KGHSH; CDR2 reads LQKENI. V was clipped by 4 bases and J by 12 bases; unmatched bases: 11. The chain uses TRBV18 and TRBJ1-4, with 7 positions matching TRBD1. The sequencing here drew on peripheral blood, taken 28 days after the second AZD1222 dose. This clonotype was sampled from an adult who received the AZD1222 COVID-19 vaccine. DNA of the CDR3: TGTGCCAGCTCACAAAGACAAGGACAGGAGGAACTGTTTTTT. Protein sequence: CASSQRQGQEELFF.